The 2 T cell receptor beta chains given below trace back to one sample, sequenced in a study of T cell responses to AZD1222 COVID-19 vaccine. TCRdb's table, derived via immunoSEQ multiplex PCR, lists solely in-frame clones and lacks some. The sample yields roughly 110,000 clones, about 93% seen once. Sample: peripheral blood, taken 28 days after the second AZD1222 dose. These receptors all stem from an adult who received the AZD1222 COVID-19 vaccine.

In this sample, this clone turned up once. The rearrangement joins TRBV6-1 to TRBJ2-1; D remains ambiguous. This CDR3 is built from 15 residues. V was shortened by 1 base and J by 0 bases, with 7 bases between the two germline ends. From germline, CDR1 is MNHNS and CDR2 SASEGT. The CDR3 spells CASSEDGSSYNEQFF. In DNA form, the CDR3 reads TGTGCCAGCAGTGAAGACGGAAGCTCCTACAATGAGCAGTTCTTC.

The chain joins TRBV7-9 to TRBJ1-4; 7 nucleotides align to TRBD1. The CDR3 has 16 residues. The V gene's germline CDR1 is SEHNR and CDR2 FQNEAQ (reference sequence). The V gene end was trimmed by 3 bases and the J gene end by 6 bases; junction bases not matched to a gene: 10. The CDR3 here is CASSFRGRGPDEKLFF. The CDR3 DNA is TGTGCCAGCAGCTTTCGAGGGAGGGGGCCGGATGAAAAACTGTTTTTT.